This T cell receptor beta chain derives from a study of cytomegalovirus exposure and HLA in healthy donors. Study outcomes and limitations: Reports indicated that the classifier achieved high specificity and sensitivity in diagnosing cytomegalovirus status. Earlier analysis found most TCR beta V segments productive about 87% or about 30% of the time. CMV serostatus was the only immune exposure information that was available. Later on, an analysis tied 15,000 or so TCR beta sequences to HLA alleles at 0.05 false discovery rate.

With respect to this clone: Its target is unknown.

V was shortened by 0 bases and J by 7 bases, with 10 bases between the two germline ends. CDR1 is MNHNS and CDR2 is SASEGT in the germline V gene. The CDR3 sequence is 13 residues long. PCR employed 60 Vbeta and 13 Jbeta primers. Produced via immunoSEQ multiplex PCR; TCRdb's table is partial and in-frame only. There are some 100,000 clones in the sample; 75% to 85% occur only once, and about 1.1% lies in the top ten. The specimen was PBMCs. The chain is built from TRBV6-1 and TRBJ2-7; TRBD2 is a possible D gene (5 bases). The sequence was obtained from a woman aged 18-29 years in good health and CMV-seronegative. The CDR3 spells CASSEAPLGEQYF. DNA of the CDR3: TGTGCCAGCAGTGAAGCTCCACTAGGGGAGCAGTACTTC.